This T cell receptor beta chain was profiled in a study of blood T cell repertoires in COVID-19. In the study overall: Acute and convalescent COVID-19 samples came from the United States, Italy and Spain. T cells, B-cell-depleted T cells, or PBMCs provided the cDNA or gDNA that served as material.

In the original workflow: Using reference gene primer amplification, nucleated cell counts were estimated. TCRdb's table, derived via immunoSEQ multiplex PCR, lists solely in-frame clones and lacks some. Clonal size and the V and J genes are those of that table, whereas D and trimming came from the DNA. The sample has tens of thousands of clones; around 91% are singletons. This CDR3 region has 15 residues. The V end was cut by 1 base, the J end by 2 bases, with 8 bases between. Looked up from germline, CDR1 is SGHAT and CDR2 is FQNNGV. There are a few counts of this clone. The sequence was obtained from a human donor in a cohort sampled during active COVID-19. The gene calls are TRBV11-2 and TRBJ2-2; no clear D. The sample consisted of peripheral blood. The CDR3 sequence is CASSLGRVNTGELFF. The CDR3 DNA reads TGTGCCAGCAGCTTAGGTCGGGTAAACACCGGGGAGCTGTTTTTT.